The clone carrying this T cell receptor (beta chain) has just one count. Authors' methods: Cell counts per sample came from amplifying reference gene primers. Using immunoSEQ multiplex PCR, the repertoire was profiled, and TCRdb retains in-frame clones only, with some absent. The V and J calls and the clone size are those of that table, but D and trimming were determined from the DNA. This table has 150,000 to 250,000 clones, about 80% appearing once. This entry is derived from a study of blood T cell repertoires in COVID-19. Study context: PBMCs, B-cell-depleted T cells, or T cells provided the cDNA or gDNA that made up the material.

With V trimmed by 2 bases and J by 6 bases, 9 bases remained unmatched. The CDR3 contains 15 residues. Germline V gene sequence: CDR1 ENHRY, CDR2 SYGVKD. Two negative PCRs, clearance, or symptom resolution had been documented for recovered Cohort 3 donors. This clonotype was obtained from a man in his forties who had recovered from COVID-19. This rearrangement joins TRBV10-3 to TRBJ2-7; TRBD2 agrees at 8 bases. Sequences were obtained from PBMCs or T cells enriched from blood (not recorded which). The CDR3 loop is CAISEGIAGPLEQYF. CDR3 coding DNA: TGTGCCATCAGTGAGGGAATAGCGGGGCCCCTCGAGCAGTACTTC.